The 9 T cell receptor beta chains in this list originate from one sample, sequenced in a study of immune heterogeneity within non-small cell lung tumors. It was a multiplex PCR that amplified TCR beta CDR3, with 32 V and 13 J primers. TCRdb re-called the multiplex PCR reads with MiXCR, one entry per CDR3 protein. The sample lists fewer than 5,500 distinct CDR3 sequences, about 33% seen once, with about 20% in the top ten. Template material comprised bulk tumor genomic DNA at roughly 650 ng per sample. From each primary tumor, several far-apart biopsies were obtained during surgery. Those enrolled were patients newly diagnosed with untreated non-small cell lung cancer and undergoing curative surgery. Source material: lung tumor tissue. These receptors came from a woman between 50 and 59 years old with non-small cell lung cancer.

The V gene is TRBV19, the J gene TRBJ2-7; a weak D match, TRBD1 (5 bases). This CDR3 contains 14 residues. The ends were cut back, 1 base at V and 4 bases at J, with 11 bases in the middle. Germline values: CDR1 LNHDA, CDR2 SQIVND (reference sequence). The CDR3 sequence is CASSIGGKGYEQYF. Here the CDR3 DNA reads TGTGCCAGTAGTATAGGCGGTAAGGGGTACGAGCAGTACTTC.

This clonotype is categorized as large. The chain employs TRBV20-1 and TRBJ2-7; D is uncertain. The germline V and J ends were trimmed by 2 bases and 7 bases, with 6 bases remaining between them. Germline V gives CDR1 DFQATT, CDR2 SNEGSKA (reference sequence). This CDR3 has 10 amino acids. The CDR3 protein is CSARFKEQYF. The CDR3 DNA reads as TGCAGTGCTAGATTCAAAGAGCAGTACTTC.

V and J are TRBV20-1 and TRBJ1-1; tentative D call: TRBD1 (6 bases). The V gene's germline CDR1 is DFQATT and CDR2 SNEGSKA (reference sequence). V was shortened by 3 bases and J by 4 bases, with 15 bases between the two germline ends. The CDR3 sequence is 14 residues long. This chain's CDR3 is CSARLGGEVTEAFF. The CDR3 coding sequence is TGCAGTGCTAGGTTAGGGGGGGAGGTCACTGAAGCTTTCTTT.

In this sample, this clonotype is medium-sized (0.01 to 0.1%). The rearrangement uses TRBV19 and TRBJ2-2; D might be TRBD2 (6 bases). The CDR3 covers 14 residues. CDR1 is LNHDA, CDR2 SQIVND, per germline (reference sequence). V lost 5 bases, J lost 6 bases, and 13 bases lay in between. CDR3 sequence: CASSPPGDAGELFF. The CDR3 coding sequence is TGTGCCAGTAGTCCCCCGGGGGACGCCGGGGAGCTGTTTTTT.

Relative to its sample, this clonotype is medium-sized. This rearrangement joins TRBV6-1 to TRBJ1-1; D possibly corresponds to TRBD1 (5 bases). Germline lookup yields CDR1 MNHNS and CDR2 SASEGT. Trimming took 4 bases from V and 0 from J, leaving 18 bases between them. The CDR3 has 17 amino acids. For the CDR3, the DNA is TGTGCCAGCAGTGTCGACGGGGGAGGACATTTGAACACTGAAGCTTTCTTT. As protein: CASSVDGGGHLNTEAFF.

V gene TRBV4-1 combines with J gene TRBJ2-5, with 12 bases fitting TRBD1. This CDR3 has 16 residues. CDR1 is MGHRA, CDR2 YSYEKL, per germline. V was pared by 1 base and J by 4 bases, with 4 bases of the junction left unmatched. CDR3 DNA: TGCGCCAGCAGCCAAGGGGACAGGGGGCGACGAGAGACCCAGTACTTC. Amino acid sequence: CASSQGDRGRRETQYF.

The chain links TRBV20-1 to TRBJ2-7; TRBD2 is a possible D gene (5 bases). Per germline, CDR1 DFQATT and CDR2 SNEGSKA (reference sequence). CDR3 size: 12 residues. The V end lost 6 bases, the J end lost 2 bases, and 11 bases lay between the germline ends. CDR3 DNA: TGCAGTGCCAGTGGCGGGCCCTACGAGCAGTACTTC. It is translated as CSASGGPYEQYF.

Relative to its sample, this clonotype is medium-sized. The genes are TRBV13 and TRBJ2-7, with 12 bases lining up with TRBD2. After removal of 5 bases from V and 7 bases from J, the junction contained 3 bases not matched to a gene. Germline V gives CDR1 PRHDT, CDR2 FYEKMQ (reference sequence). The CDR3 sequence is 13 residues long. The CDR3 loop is CASSRGTSGEQYF. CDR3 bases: TGTGCCAGCAGCCGTGGGACTAGCGGGGAGCAGTACTTC.

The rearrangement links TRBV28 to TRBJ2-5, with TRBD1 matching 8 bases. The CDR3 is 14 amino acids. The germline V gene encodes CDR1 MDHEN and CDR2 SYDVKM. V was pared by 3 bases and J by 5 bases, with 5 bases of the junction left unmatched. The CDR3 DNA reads TGTGCCAGCAGTTTCCAGGGGGCTTGGGAGACCCAGTACTTC. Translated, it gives CASSFQGAWETQYF.